This T cell receptor beta chain originates from a study of T-cell reconstitution after alpha-beta-depleted transplantation in children (dated by TCRdb to 2016 to 2017). Background on the whole study: Using TCR repertoire profiling, the study followed T-cell immune reconstitution in a quantitative way in children after TCRalphabeta/CD19-depleted allogeneic hematopoietic cell transplantation.

As regards this clonotype: Its specific antigen is unknown. Per-base qualities were not stored, and no clone one base away is much larger.

The library was prepared using PCR. The sequencer was an Illumina HiSeq 2500. TCR libraries were prepared with molecular barcoding, using unique molecular identifiers to normalize TCRbeta repertoire quantification. Using fastp at Q25 and MiXCR, TCRdb reprocessed the public reads and kept productive beta chains. Every CDR3 protein is listed once, alongside the most common genes and DNA of its rows. The sample table lists about 400,000 distinct CDR3 sequences, 20% of them with a count of one. The ten largest clones capture 3.8% of the sample. The CDR3 contains 16 residues, cysteine and phenylalanine counted. Only the CDR3 DNA is retained, 48 bases long and in frame from the first base. The CDR1 and CDR2 encoded by the germline V gene are MNHNS and SASEGT. V drops 0 bases and J drops 0 bases, leaving 6 bases in between.

The sequence derives from a human donor who donated a stem cell graft to a child with acute myeloid leukemia. This specimen was PBMCs from the stem cell graft donor, taken from the stem cell graft. Recombination joined TRBV6-1 with TRBJ2-6, with the D gene uncertain. The DNA sequence is as follows: TGTGCCAGCAGTGAAGCCTTTGGCTCTGGGGCCAACGTCCTGACTTTC. Its translation is CASSEAFGSGANVLTF.